A single T cell receptor beta chain is shown here with its context. Its antigen remains undetermined. No base-level quality is on record; no much larger clone is a single base apart. This sample was included in a study of blood T cell repertoires in COVID-19 (dated by TCRdb to the early 2020s). Context from the whole study: Samples from collaborators originated in the United States, Italy and Spain and spanned both the acute and convalescent phases of COVID-19. The material from the prospective study consisted of cDNA or gDNA derived from T cells, B-cell-depleted T cells, or PBMCs. Deeply sampled blood TCRbeta repertoires from subjects exposed to, actively infected with, or recovered from COVID-19 were included in the dataset. The repertoires were released in a freely available public database intended as a resource for research on the immune response to SARS-CoV-2. The samples were drawn from the first 160 participants of the ongoing ImmuneRACE study and from 950 to 1,500 subjects provided by 6 global collaborators. Sample metadata almost always included a de-identified subject ID, COVID-19 status, age in years and sex. Where available, HLA class I and class II types were obtained from metadata supplied by the sample provider rather than from assay-based typing. Paper-wide results and their limitations: Clinical and demographic metadata were provided uncurated, with the amount varying by source and participant.

From the cysteine through the phenylalanine, the CDR3 covers 12 amino acids. Only the CDR3 part of the read is kept: 36 bases, read in frame from the first base. Taken from the germline V gene, the CDR1 and CDR2 loops are MNHEY and SVGAGI. Between the V and J ends, shortened by 6 bases and 4 bases respectively, the junction contains 9 bases. TCRbeta CDR3 regions were amplified from genomic DNA by means of the immunoSEQ Assay, a bias-controlled multiplex PCR. The paper's processing steps were these. Nucleated cell counts per sample were estimated from amplification of reference gene primers within the assay. To quantify the absolute abundance of each unique TCRbeta CDR3 rearrangement, sequence reads were collapsed and filtered. For each sample, productive Simpson clonality was calculated as the square root of Simpson's diversity index over productive rearrangements. Imported from immuneACCESS, the table was reduced by TCRdb to in-frame sequences with V and J called. These copies leave out some clones; in studies compared against another copy, an unresolved V gene accounts for under half, and the cause of the remainder is not known. V and J calls and clone size are copied from that table; D and trimming were computed from the DNA. For this sample the table gives roughly 57,000 clones, of which over 70% were detected only once. Around 13% of the sample is taken by the ten largest.

The collaborating institutions used their own protocols to collect whole blood in K2EDTA tubes. Collaborator samples were shipped for TCRbeta analysis as frozen whole blood, isolated PBMCs, or DNA extracted from either sample type. The chain is made from TRBV6-5 and TRBJ1-2, with no reliable assignment of the D segment. This clonotype originated in a woman between 70 and 85 years old with acute or convalescent COVID-19. The sequenced sample consisted of peripheral blood. The CDR3 region has the sequence CASSPGVYGYTF. In nucleotides, the sequence is TGTGCCAGCAGCCCCGGAGTCTATGGCTACACCTTC.